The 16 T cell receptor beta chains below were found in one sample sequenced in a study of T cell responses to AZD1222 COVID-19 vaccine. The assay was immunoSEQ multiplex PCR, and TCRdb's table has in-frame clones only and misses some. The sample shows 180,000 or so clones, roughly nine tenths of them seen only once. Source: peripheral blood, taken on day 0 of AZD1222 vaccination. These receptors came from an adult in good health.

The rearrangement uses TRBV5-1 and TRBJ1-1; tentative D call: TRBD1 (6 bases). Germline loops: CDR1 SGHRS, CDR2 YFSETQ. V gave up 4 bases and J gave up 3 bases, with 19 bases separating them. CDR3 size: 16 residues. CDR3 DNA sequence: TGCGCCAGCAGCAGGGGGGACCGTCCCGGGGACACTGAAGCTTTCTTT. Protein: CASSRGDRPGDTEAFF. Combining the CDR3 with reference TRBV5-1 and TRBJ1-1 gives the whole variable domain KAGVTQTPRYLIKTRGQQVTLSCSPISGHRSVSWYQQTPGQGLQFLFEYFSETQRNKGNFPGRFSGRQFSNSRSEMNVSTLELGDSALYLCASSRGDRPGDTEAFFGQGTRLTVV.

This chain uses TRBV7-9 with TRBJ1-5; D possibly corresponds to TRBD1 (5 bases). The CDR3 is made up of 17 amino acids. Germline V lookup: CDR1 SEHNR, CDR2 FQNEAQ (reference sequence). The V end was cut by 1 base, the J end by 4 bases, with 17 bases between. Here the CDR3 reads CASSLVGANFLNQPQHF. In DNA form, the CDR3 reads TGTGCCAGCAGCTTAGTTGGGGCCAATTTCTTGAATCAGCCCCAGCATTTT.

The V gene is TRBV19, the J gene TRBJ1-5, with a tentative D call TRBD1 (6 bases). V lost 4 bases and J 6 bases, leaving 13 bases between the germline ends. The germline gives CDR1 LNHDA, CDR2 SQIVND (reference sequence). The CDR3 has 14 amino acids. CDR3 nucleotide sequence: TGTGCCAGTAGTAACCCAGGGGATCGTCAGCCCCAGCATTTT. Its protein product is CASSNPGDRQPQHF. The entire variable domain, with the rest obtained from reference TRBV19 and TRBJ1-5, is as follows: DGGITQSPKYLFRKEGQNVTLSCEQNLNHDAMYWYRQDPGQGLRLIYYSQIVNDFQKGDIAEGYSVSREKKESFPLTVTSAQKNPTAFYLCASSNPGDRQPQHFGDGTRLSIL.

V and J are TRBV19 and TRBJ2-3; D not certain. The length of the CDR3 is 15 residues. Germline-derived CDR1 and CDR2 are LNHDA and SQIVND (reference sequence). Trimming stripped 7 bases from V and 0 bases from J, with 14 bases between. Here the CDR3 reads CASTTSGLSTDTQYF. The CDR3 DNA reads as TGTGCCAGTACCACGTCTGGGTTGAGCACAGATACGCAGTATTTT.

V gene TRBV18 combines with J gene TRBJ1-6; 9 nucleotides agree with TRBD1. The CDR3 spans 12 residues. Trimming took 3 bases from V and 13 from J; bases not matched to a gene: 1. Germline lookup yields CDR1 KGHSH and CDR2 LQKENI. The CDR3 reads CASSPGQGPLHF. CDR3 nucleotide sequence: TGTGCCAGCTCACCGGGACAGGGCCCCCTCCACTTT.

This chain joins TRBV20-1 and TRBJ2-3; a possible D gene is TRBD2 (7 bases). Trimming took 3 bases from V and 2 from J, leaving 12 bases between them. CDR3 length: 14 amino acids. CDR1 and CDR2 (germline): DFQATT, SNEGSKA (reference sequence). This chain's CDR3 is CSASSGGLTDTQYF. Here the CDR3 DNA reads TGCAGTGCTAGTTCGGGGGGCCTCACAGATACGCAGTATTTT.

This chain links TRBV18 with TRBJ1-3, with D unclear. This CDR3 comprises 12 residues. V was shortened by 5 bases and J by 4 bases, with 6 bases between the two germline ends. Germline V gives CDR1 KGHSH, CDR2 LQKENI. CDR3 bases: TGTGCCAGCTCAGATGCCGGAAACACCATATATTTT. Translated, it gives CASSDAGNTIYF.

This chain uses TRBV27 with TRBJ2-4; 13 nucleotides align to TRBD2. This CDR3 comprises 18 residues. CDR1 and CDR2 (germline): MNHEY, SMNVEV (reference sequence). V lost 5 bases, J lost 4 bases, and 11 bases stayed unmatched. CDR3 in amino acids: CASSIGLAGVLEKNIQYF. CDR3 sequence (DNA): TGTGCCAGCAGTATAGGACTAGCGGGAGTTCTCGAGAAAAACATTCAGTACTTC.

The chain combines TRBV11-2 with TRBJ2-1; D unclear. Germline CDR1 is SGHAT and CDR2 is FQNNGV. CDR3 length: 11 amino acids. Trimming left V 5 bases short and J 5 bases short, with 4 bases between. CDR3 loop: CASSRDNEQFF. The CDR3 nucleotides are TGTGCCAGCAGCCGGGACAATGAGCAGTTCTTC.

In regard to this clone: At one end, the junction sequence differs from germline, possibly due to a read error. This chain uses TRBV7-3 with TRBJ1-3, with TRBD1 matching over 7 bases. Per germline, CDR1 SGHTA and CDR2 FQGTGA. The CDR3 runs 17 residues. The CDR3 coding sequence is TGTGCCAGCAGCCTAACCCCGGGACAGAGCTCTGGAAACACCATATATTTT. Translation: CASSLTPGQSSGNTIYF.

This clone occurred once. CDR3 region: CASSSRQGALTF. CDR3 sequence (DNA): TGTGCCAGCAGTTCCCGACAGGGGGCCCTCACCTTC. The chain has TRBV28 and TRBJ1-2, with TRBD1 identical over 10 bases. V was clipped by 4 bases and J by 13 bases; unmatched bases: 6. The CDR3 is 12 amino acids. Germline V gives CDR1 MDHEN, CDR2 SYDVKM.

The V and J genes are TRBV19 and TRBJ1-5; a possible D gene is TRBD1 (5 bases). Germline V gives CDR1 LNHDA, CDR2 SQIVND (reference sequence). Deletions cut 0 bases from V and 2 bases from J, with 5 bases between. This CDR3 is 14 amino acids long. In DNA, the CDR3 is TGTGCCAGTAGTATAGAAGGGGGCAATCAGCCCCAGCATTTT. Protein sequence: CASSIEGGNQPQHF.

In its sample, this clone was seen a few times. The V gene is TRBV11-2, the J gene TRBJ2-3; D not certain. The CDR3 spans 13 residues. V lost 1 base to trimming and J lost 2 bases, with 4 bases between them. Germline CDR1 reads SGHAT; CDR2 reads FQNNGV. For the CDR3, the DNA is TGTGCCAGCAGCTTAGGACCCACAGATACGCAGTATTTT. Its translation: CASSLGPTDTQYF.

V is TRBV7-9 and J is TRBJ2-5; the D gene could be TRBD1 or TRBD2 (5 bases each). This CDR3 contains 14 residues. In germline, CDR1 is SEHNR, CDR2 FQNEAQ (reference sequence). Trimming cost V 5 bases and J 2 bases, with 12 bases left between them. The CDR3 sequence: CASSRTEGQETQYF. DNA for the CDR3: TGTGCCAGCAGCCGTACCGAGGGGCAAGAGACCCAGTACTTC.

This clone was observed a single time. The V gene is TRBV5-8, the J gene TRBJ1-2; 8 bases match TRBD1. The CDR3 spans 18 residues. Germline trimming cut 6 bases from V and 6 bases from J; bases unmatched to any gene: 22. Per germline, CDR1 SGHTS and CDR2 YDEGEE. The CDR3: CASTRPGTGAIERNGYTF. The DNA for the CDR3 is TGTGCCAGCACCCGACCCGGGACAGGAGCAATAGAGCGTAATGGCTACACCTTC.

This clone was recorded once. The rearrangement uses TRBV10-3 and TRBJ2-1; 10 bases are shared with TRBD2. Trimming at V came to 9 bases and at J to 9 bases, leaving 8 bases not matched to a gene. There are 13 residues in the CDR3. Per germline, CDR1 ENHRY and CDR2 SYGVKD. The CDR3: CAMASGGPSEQFF. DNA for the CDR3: TGTGCCATGGCTAGCGGGGGTCCCAGTGAGCAGTTCTTC.